This T cell receptor beta chain was sequenced during a study of blood T cell repertoires in COVID-19. Study-level information: Researchers got acute and convalescent COVID-19 samples from the United States, Italy and Spain. PBMCs, B-cell-depleted T cells, or T cells were the source of the cDNA or gDNA that made up the material.

Sequenced by immunoSEQ multiplex PCR; TCRdb stores in-frame clones only, minus some. The table includes 100,000 to 150,000 clones, 70% to 75% detected once. The sequence was obtained from a man aged 55 to 70 with acute or convalescent COVID-19. The specimen sequenced was peripheral blood.

The CDR3 reads CASSQSPWTSGYTYNEQFF. CDR3 in DNA: TGTGCCAGCAGCCAATCGCCGTGGACTAGCGGGTACACCTACAATGAGCAGTTCTTC. The chain has TRBV16 and TRBJ2-1; 11 bases match TRBD2. This CDR3 contains 19 residues. Germline V gives CDR1 KGHSY, CDR2 FQNENV. J was trimmed by 2 bases and V by 0 bases; bases with no gene match: 9.